The clone carrying this T cell receptor beta chain was picked up many times. Its antigen is as yet unknown. The sample originates from a study of T cells in Graves' hyperthyroidism and ophthalmopathy. The CDR3 spans 13 residues. V was cut by 4 bases and J by 10 bases, with 12 bases left in between. Germline V CDR1 and CDR2: SGDLS, YYNGEE. Regarding the study as a whole: Most clonotypes expanded in thyroid above 0.001 were likewise present in blood.

TCR beta CDR3 region amplification was performed from RNA transcripts. When the TCR CDR3 underwent first-round RT-PCR, the HTBI primer set was used. TCRdb used MiXCR to reprocess the multiplex PCR reads, holding one entry per CDR3 protein. The data contain roughly 580,000 distinct CDR3 sequences, around 45% of them singletons. The sequence was obtained from a young woman with Graves' hyperthyroidism. The chain links TRBV9 to TRBJ1-6, with D unresolved. Sequencing input: peripheral blood or thyroid tissue (not recorded which). The CDR3: CASSLSFGSPLHF. CDR3 sequence (DNA): TGTGCCAGCAGCCTGAGCTTCGGATCACCCCTCCACTTT.